The table lists the clone carrying this T cell receptor (beta chain) with many counts. Unique molecular identifiers were used to barcode this TCRbeta library. TCRdb ran MiXCR on the PCR reads and lists one entry per CDR3 protein. This sample has some 600,000 distinct CDR3 sequences, with approximately 17% found just once. Trimming pared 4 bases from V and 6 bases from J, leaving 6 bases between. CDR1 is MNHEY, CDR2 SMNVEV, per germline (reference sequence). The CDR3 spans 12 residues. The sample comes from a study of T-cell reconstitution after alpha-beta-depleted transplantation in children. Sequences were derived from PBMCs from the stem cell graft donor, sampled from the stem cell graft. The chain has TRBV27 and TRBJ2-2, with D hard to call. The TCR originated in a human donor who donated a stem cell graft to a child with acute myeloid leukemia. CDR3 protein: CASSWRSGELFF. The DNA for the CDR3 is TGTGCCAGCAGTTGGCGTTCCGGGGAGCTGTTTTTT.